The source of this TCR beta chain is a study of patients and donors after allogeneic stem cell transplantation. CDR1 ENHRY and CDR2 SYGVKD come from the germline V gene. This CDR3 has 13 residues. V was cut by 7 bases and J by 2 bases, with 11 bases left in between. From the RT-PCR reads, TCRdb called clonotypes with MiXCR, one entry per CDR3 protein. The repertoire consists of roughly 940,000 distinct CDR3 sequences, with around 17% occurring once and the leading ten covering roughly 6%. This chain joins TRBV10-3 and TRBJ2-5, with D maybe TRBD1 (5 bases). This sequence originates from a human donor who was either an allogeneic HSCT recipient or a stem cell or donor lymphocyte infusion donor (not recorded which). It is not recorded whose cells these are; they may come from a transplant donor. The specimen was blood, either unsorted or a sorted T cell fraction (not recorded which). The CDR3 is CAITSGKQETQYF. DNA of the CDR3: TGTGCCATCACGTCAGGGAAACAAGAGACCCAGTACTTC.